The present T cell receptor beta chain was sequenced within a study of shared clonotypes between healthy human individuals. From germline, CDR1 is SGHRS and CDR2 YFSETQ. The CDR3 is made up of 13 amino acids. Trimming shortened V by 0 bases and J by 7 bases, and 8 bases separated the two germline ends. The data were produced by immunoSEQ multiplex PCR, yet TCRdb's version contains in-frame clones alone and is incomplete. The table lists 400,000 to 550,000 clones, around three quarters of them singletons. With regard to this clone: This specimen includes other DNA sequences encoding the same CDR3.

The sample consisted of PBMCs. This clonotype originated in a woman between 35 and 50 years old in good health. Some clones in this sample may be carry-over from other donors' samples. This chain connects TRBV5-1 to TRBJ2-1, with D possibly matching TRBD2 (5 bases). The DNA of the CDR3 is TGCGCCAGCAGCTTGGGGCTAGCAAATGAGCAGTTCTTC. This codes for CASSLGLANEQFF. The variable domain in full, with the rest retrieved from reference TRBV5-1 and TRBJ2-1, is KAGVTQTPRYLIKTRGQQVTLSCSPISGHRSVSWYQQTPGQGLQFLFEYFSETQRNKGNFPGRFSGRQFSNSRSEMNVSTLELGDSALYLCASSLGLANEQFFGPGTRLTVL.